The 27 T cell receptor beta chains given below trace back to one sample, sequenced in a study of T cells after yellow fever vaccination. TCRdb reanalysed the 5' RACE reads using MiXCR and keeps one entry per CDR3 protein. The sample has 280,000 or so distinct CDR3 sequences; under 9% are singletons. The sample consisted of CD4+ T cells sorted from PBMCs, taken 5 days after the yellow fever booster vaccination. The origin of the receptors is a man younger than 35 who received the YFV17D yellow fever vaccine.

This chain uses TRBV12-3 or TRBV12-4 with TRBJ1-2, with TRBD1 identical over 10 bases. V shed 3 bases, J shed 4 bases, and the junction held 2 bases outside the gene matches. There are 14 residues in the CDR3. As DNA, the CDR3 is TGTGCCAGCAGTTTCGGGACAGGGGTCTATGGCTACACCTTC. This translates into CASSFGTGVYGYTF.

The V call is TRBV25-1, the J call TRBJ2-2; D gene uncertain. Germline-derived CDR1 and CDR2 are MGHDK and SYGVNS. V was cut by 6 bases and J by 0 bases, with 14 bases left in between. This CDR3 spans 16 amino acids. The CDR3 loop reads CASSLETDANTGELFF. DNA for the CDR3: TGTGCCAGCAGCCTTGAGACGGACGCGAACACCGGGGAGCTGTTTTTT. Looking up the rest from reference TRBV25-1 and TRBJ2-2 gives the full variable domain: EADIYQTPRYLVIGTGKKITLECSQTMGHDKMYWYQQDPGMELHLIHYSYGVNSTEKGDLSSESTVSRIRTEHFPLTLESARPSHTSQYLCASSLETDANTGELFFGEGSRLTVL.

In this sample, this clonotype turned up a few times. This sequence joins TRBV9 and TRBJ2-6; TRBD1 matches 7 bases. Germline lookup yields CDR1 SGDLS and CDR2 YYNGEE. CDR3 size: 16 residues. V trimming: 2 bases; J trimming: 2 bases; junction bases outside the gene matches: 4. In DNA, the CDR3 is TGTGCCAGCAGCGTCCACGGGACAGCTGGGGCCAACGTCCTGACTTTC. It yields the protein CASSVHGTAGANVLTF.

This chain links TRBV20-1 with TRBJ1-6; no reliable D call. V was shortened by 1 base and J by 3 bases, with 4 bases between the two germline ends. CDR1 and CDR2 (germline): DFQATT, SNEGSKA (reference sequence). The CDR3 contains 13 residues. This CDR3 is CSARGDYNSPLHF. CDR3 bases: TGCAGTGCTAGAGGGGACTATAATTCACCCCTCCACTTT.

This clonotype was counted a few times. The gene calls are TRBV5-1 and TRBJ2-7; 7 bases fit TRBD1. The germline V gene has CDR1 SGHRS and CDR2 YFSETQ. Losses at the gene ends were 4 bases for V and 5 bases for J; bases not matched to a gene: 9. This CDR3 is built from 14 residues. CDR3 sequence reads: CASSADRAGHEQYF. The CDR3 region has the DNA TGCGCCAGCAGCGCAGACAGGGCCGGCCACGAGCAGTACTTC.

A few counts support this clonotype. V gene TRBV7-8 combines with J gene TRBJ1-3; D gene unclear. Germline CDR1 is SGHVS and CDR2 is FQNEAQ. V was shortened by 1 base and J by 2 bases, with 12 bases between the two germline ends. This CDR3 is built from 16 residues. This CDR3 is CASSLDTRGAGNTIYF. The CDR3 region has the DNA TGTGCCAGCAGCTTAGATACGCGCGGGGCTGGAAACACCATATATTTT.

This clonotype was seen a handful of times. The chain combines TRBV5-1 with TRBJ1-1, with D perhaps matching TRBD1 (5 bases). This CDR3 is built from 15 residues. Germline-derived CDR1 and CDR2 are SGHRS and YFSETQ. V was pared by 0 bases and J by 7 bases, with 16 bases between. CDR3 loop: CASSLGSQAGGEAFF. The CDR3 nucleotides read TGCGCCAGCAGCTTGGGAAGTCAGGCGGGGGGTGAAGCTTTCTTT.

The chain links TRBV12-3 or TRBV12-4 to TRBJ2-3, with 9 bases aligning to TRBD1. This CDR3 has 19 amino acids. J gave up 4 bases and V 6 bases, and 20 bases lay outside the gene matches. The CDR3 coding sequence is TGTGCCAGCAGCTTGAGCCGGACAGGGGCCCTGGTATCCCCAGATACGCAGTATTTT. Amino acids: CASSLSRTGALVSPDTQYF.

V and J are TRBV11-3 and TRBJ2-5; the D is unclear. The germline CDR1 and CDR2 sequences are SGHNT and YENEEA. This CDR3 has 12 amino acids. V lost 2 bases to trimming and J lost 7 bases, with 8 bases between them. This CDR3 reads CASSLQSGTQYF. DNA of the CDR3: TGTGCCAGCAGCTTACAGTCGGGGACCCAGTACTTC.

A note on this clonotype: Germline is not matched at one junction end, which may reflect a read error. DNA of the CDR3: TGTGCCACCAGCGGAGACAGGGACCAAGAGACCCAGTACTTC. Translated, it gives CATSGDRDQETQYF. The chain employs TRBV15 and TRBJ2-5, with 7 nucleotides matching TRBD1. Germline lookup yields CDR1 LNHNV and CDR2 YYDKDF (reference sequence). There are 14 residues in the CDR3.

The chain links TRBV3-1 to TRBJ2-3, with 7 nucleotides matching TRBD1. The V gene end was trimmed by 1 base and the J gene end by 7 bases; junction bases not matched to a gene: 8. Germline loops: CDR1 LGHDT, CDR2 YNNKEL (reference sequence). This CDR3 region has 15 residues. CDR3 bases: TGTGCCAGCAGCCAAGGTGGGACAGTAGTAAATACGCAGTATTTT. Its protein is CASSQGGTVVNTQYF.

The chain's CDR3 is CAISESTTGDEAFF. The CDR3 region has the DNA TGTGCCATCAGTGAGTCGACTACAGGGGATGAAGCTTTCTTT. The rearrangement links TRBV10-3 to TRBJ1-1; TRBD1 matches at 7 bases. The germline gives CDR1 ENHRY, CDR2 SYGVKD. CDR3 length: 14 residues. With V trimmed by 0 bases and J by 7 bases, 5 bases remained unmatched.

The rearrangement joins TRBV11-3 to TRBJ2-3, with D possibly matching TRBD2 (6 bases). The germline gives CDR1 SGHNT, CDR2 YENEEA. V was clipped by 0 bases and J by 8 bases, with 9 bases between them. This CDR3 has 13 amino acids. The CDR3 DNA sequence: TGTGCCAGCAGCTTAGAACTTAGCGGTACGCAGTATTTT. The encoded protein is CASSLELSGTQYF.

Details on this clonotype: This may be a read error, as it is one base from a much larger clone. The CDR3 sequence is CASSRLDRSYAQYF. The DNA for the CDR3 is TGCGCCAGCAGTCGCCTCGACAGATCCTACGCGCAGTACTTC. The chain recombines TRBV4-3 with TRBJ2-7, with TRBD1 as a possible D gene (5 bases). The CDR3 runs 14 residues. CDR1 is LGHNA and CDR2 is YSLEER in the germline V gene.

This clonotype was picked up many times. This chain connects TRBV29-1 to TRBJ2-3; tentative D call: TRBD1 (6 bases). The V end was cut by 4 bases, the J end by 3 bases, with 20 bases between. This CDR3 has 16 amino acids. Germline assignment: CDR1 SQVTM and CDR2 ANQGSEA. The CDR3 sequence: CSVAMGAGVWTDTQYF. The CDR3 DNA follows: TGCAGCGTTGCGATGGGGGCAGGCGTGTGGACAGATACGCAGTATTTT.

The rearrangement uses TRBV4-1 and TRBJ2-3; 11 bases match TRBD2. Per germline, CDR1 MGHRA and CDR2 YSYEKL. Trimming at V came to 5 bases and at J to 4 bases, leaving 8 bases not matched to a gene. The CDR3 covers 16 residues. This CDR3 reads CASSSVGTSGSDTQYF. The CDR3 DNA reads TGCGCCAGCAGCTCAGTCGGGACTAGCGGTTCAGATACGCAGTATTTT.

This clonotype came up a few times. V gene TRBV7-6 combines with J gene TRBJ1-3; maybe TRBD1 (6 bases). Germline CDR1 and CDR2: SGHVS and FNYEAQ. This CDR3 contains 16 residues. V lost 3 bases and J 0 bases, leaving 12 bases between the germline ends. CDR3 coding DNA: TGTGCCAGCAGCTTGGTGGGGGGCGGCTCTGGAAACACCATATATTTT. Protein: CASSLVGGGSGNTIYF.

This clonotype was seen repeatedly, ten times or more. The rearrangement uses TRBV4-1 and TRBJ2-5; unclear D gene. The CDR3 has 15 residues. V lost 1 base and J lost 4, with 13 bases in between. Germline CDR1 is MGHRA and CDR2 is YSYEKL. CDR3 bases: TGCGCCAGCAGCCAAGTTGGAGTAGTTAGAGAGACCCAGTACTTC. Translating gives CASSQVGVVRETQYF.

This clonotype showed up just a few times. The rearrangement joins TRBV20-1 to TRBJ1-1; tentatively, D is TRBD1 (6 bases). CDR3 length: 15 amino acids. The germline gives CDR1 DFQATT, CDR2 SNEGSKA (reference sequence). V was shortened by 0 bases and J by 4 bases, with 15 bases between the two germline ends. The CDR3 here is CSARDRGRGLTEAFF. The CDR3 bases are TGCAGTGCTAGAGATAGGGGCAGGGGTCTCACTGAAGCTTTCTTT.

There are a few counts of this clonotype. The chain couples TRBV5-6 to TRBJ2-1; 8 bases match TRBD2. With 5 bases clipped from V and 10 bases from J, the junction kept 14 bases outside the gene matches. In germline, CDR1 is SGHDT, CDR2 YYEEEE. This CDR3 comprises 15 residues. The CDR3 nucleotides read TGTGCCAGCAGACCCCCGGGACTAGAGATCGGGGAGCAGTTCTTC. Translated: CASRPPGLEIGEQFF. Full variable domain (outside the CDR3, taken from reference TRBV5-6 and TRBJ2-1): DAGVTQSPTHLIKTRGQQVTLRCSPKSGHDTVSWYQQALGQGPQFIFQYYEEEERQRGNFPDRFSGHQFPNYSSELNVNALLLGDSALYLCASRPPGLEIGEQFFGPGTRLTVL.

This clonotype has ten or more counts. This chain links TRBV15 with TRBJ2-3; D is perhaps TRBD2 (5 bases). This CDR3 comprises 16 residues. V was pared by 3 bases and J by 2 bases, with 15 bases between. The germline gives CDR1 LNHNV, CDR2 YYDKDF (reference sequence). CDR3 nucleotides: TGTGCCACCAGCAGTAATATGAGAGGGTTCACAGATACGCAGTATTTT. Translating it yields CATSSNMRGFTDTQYF. Supplemented by reference TRBV15 and TRBJ2-3, the full variable domain reads DAMVIQNPRYQVTQFGKPVTLSCSQTLNHNVMYWYQQKSSQAPKLLFHYYDKDFNNEADTPDNFQSRRPNTSFCFLDIRSPGLGDTAMYLCATSSNMRGFTDTQYFGPGTRLTVL.

The rearrangement uses TRBV20-1 and TRBJ2-2; D remains unclear. CDR1 is DFQATT, CDR2 SNEGSKA, per germline (reference sequence). V gave up 2 bases and J gave up 6 bases, with 13 bases separating them. The CDR3 has 14 residues. CDR3 residues: CSARMASGAGELFF. DNA of the CDR3: TGCAGTGCTAGAATGGCTTCGGGCGCCGGGGAGCTGTTTTTT.

This clonotype has at least ten counts. The chain joins TRBV7-8 to TRBJ2-6; no clear D. The CDR3 runs to 14 residues. Germline V gene data show CDR1 as SGHVS and CDR2 as FQNEAQ. Trimming cost V 3 bases and J 2 bases, with 5 bases left between them. The CDR3 loop is CASSFVPGANVLTF. The CDR3 coding sequence is TGTGCCAGCAGCTTCGTCCCTGGGGCCAACGTCCTGACTTTC. Looking up the rest from reference TRBV7-8 and TRBJ2-6 gives the full variable domain: GAGVSQSPRYKVAKRGQDVALRCDPISGHVSLFWYQQALGQGPEFLTYFQNEAQLDKSGLPSDRFFAERPEGSVSTLKIQRTQQEDSAVYLCASSFVPGANVLTFGAGSRLTVL.

The chain carries TRBV6-2 or TRBV6-3 and TRBJ1-1; D uncertain. Germline V CDR1 and CDR2: MNHEY, SVGEGT. This CDR3 is 12 amino acids long. The ends were cut back, 6 bases at V and 0 bases at J, with 5 bases in the middle. The CDR3 DNA reads as TGTGCCAGCAGGGATATGAACACTGAAGCTTTCTTT. Its translation: CASRDMNTEAFF.

Ten or more counts support this clonotype. The chain joins TRBV6-5 to TRBJ2-5; TRBD2 matches 7 bases. There are 15 residues in the CDR3. Germline V gene sequence: CDR1 MNHEY, CDR2 SVGAGI. Unmatched junction bases numbered 13, after V lost 4 bases and J lost 8 bases. CDR3 sequence reads: CASSLREGRWRTQYF. The CDR3 DNA is TGTGCCAGCAGTTTGAGGGAGGGGAGGTGGCGAACCCAGTACTTC.

This clonotype was seen a few times. This sequence joins TRBV12-3 or TRBV12-4 and TRBJ1-1, with 7 bases aligning to TRBD1. This CDR3 contains 13 residues. Trimming took 6 bases from V and 4 from J; bases not matched to a gene: 5. The CDR3 here is CASRTGEGTEAFF. CDR3 DNA: TGTGCCAGCAGAACAGGGGAGGGCACTGAAGCTTTCTTT.

The V call is TRBV3-1, the J call TRBJ1-2; 8 positions agree with TRBD1. Germline-derived CDR1 and CDR2 are LGHDT and YNNKEL (reference sequence). The CDR3 length is 16 residues. Trimming at V came to 1 base and at J to 2 bases, leaving 6 bases not matched to a gene. The CDR3 here is CASSQGGWTGNYGYTF. DNA for the CDR3: TGTGCCAGCAGCCAAGGAGGATGGACAGGGAACTATGGCTACACCTTC.